A selection of T cell receptor beta chains follows, all from one sample in a study of CD8+ T cells in alopecia areata. Method: immunoSEQ multiplex PCR; TCRdb's copy keeps in-frame clones and lacks some. The repertoire consists of approximately 180,000 clones, with about three fifths occurring once and the leading ten covering approximately 1.3%. The sample consisted of CD4+ T cells sorted from blood, taken between weeks 47 and 50, from a patient treated with tofacitinib. All receptors derive from a human donor with alopecia areata. The CDR3 runs from the conserved cysteine through the conserved F or W. A D gene is named only where the DNA matches it firmly. Size is omitted from some rows. Given values are once, few, many or a class for expanded clones.

clone_size | j_call | d_call | v_call | cdr3_aa | cdr3_nt
- | TRBJ2-1 | TRBD2 | TRBV27 | CASSLAGGPNEQFF | TGTGCCAGCAGTTTAGCGGGGGGGCCCAATGAGCAGTTCTTC
few | TRBJ2-3 | - | TRBV10-3 | CAISESDTQYF | TGTGCCATCAGTGAATCAGATACGCAGTATTTT
- | TRBJ2-2 | - | TRBV4-1 | CASSQVATGRGPGELFF | TGCGCCAGCAGCCAAGTCGCTACAGGCCGAGGACCCGGGGAGCTGTTTTTT
- | TRBJ2-7 | TRBD1 | TRBV27 | CASSVDRGSYEQYF | TGTGCCAGCAGTGTAGACAGGGGATCCTACGAGCAGTACTTC
- | TRBJ2-7 | TRBD2 | TRBV6-5 | CASRIAGVSYEQYF | TGTGCCAGCCGGATAGCGGGAGTTTCCTACGAGCAGTACTTC
few | TRBJ2-7 | - | TRBV7-2 | CASSLPQTYEQYF | TGTGCCAGCAGCTTGCCCCAAACCTACGAGCAGTACTTC
once | TRBJ2-3 | TRBD1 | TRBV6-5 | CASSYGTGYDDTQYF | TGTGCCAGCAGTTACGGGACAGGTTATGATGATACGCAGTATTTT
- | TRBJ2-3 | - | TRBV5-6 | CASSGKIGVDTQYF | TGTGCCAGCAGCGGAAAGATAGGGGTAGATACGCAGTATTTT
- | TRBJ2-3 | - | TRBV7-2 | CASSLIRGMGTDTQYF | TGTGCCAGCAGCTTAATTCGGGGTATGGGTACAGATACGCAGTATTTT
few | TRBJ2-2 | - | TRBV10-3 | CAISDISGELFF | TGTGCCATCAGTGACATATCCGGGGAGCTGTTTTTT
few | TRBJ2-7 | TRBD1 | TRBV5-1 | CASRPGGQSSYEQYF | TGCGCCAGCCGACCTGGGGGACAGAGCTCCTACGAGCAGTACTTC
- | TRBJ1-1 | TRBD1 | TRBV30 | CAWTRTGGSFF | TGTGCCTGGACTCGGACAGGGGGATCTTTCTTT
few | TRBJ2-3 | TRBD2 | TRBV9 | CASSVAGGHTDTQYF | TGTGCCAGCAGCGTAGCGGGGGGGCACACAGATACGCAGTATTTT
- | TRBJ1-1 | - | TRBV29-1 | CKCLGGVSNTEAFF | TGCAAATGTTTGGGAGGAGTCTCGAACACTGAAGCTTTCTTT
few | TRBJ1-1 | - | TRBV27 | CASSWTAFNTEAFF | TGTGCCAGCAGTTGGACAGCATTTAACACTGAAGCTTTCTTT
- | TRBJ1-1 | TRBD1 | TRBV6-5 | CASSYSTGGDAFF | TGTGCCAGCAGTTACTCGACAGGGGGAGACGCTTTCTTT
- | TRBJ2-1 | - | TRBV14 | CASSQVAGNEQFF | TGTGCCAGCAGCCAAGTTGCGGGGAATGAGCAGTTCTTC
- | TRBJ1-2 | - | TRBV29-1 | CSVVRAGSYGYTF | TGCAGCGTTGTCCGGGCCGGGAGCTATGGCTACACCTTC
- | TRBJ2-3 | TRBD1 | TRBV10-3 | CAISASYGQGADTQYF | TGTGCCATCAGTGCGTCTTATGGTCAGGGGGCCGATACGCAGTATTTT
- | TRBJ1-1 | - | TRBV30 | CAWGTGYTEAFF | TGTGCCTGGGGTACAGGGTACACTGAAGCTTTCTTT
few | TRBJ1-6 | - | TRBV19 | CASTPSGSPLNSPLHF | TGTGCCAGTACCCCTTCGGGGTCCCCCTTGAATTCACCCCTCCACTTT